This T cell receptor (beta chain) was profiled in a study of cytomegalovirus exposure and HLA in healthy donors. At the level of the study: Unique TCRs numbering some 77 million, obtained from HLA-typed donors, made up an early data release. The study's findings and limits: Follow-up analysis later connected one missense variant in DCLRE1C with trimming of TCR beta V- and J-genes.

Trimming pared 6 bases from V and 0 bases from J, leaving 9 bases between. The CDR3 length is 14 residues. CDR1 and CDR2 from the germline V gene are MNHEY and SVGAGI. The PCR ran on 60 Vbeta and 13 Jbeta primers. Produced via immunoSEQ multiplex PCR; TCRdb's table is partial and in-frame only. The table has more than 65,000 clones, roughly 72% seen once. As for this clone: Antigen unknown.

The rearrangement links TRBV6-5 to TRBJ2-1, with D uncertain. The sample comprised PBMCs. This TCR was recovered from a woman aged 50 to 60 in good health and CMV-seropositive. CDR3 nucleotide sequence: TGTGCCAGCAGGTCGGTGAGCTCCTACAATGAGCAGTTCTTC. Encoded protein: CASRSVSSYNEQFF.